This T cell receptor beta chain was sequenced for a study of shared clonotypes between healthy human individuals (TCRdb year 2020). Background on the whole study: A few men and two women, aged 18 to 49 years, made up the cohort. For each donor, CD4 naive and CD4 memory were each given three plates, CD8 naive was given two plates, and CD8 memory was given one plate. To estimate repertoire size and how much clonotype sharing occurs between individuals, the study deeply sequenced the blood TCR repertoires of five healthy adults. To increase sequencing depth and limit assay-specific biases, different laboratories used diverse techniques to prepare libraries and sequence TCR repertoires. Leukapheresis yielded between about 0.85 and 9 billion PBMCs per donor.

CDR1 MNHEY and CDR2 SMNVEV are derived from the germline V gene (reference sequence). V drops 4 bases and J drops 8 bases, leaving 14 bases in between. Reading from cysteine to phenylalanine, the CDR3 counts 13 amino acids. CDR3 DNA is the only sequence kept; it has 39 bases, read in frame from the first base. Results the study describes overall, beyond this receptor: When a handful of donors were compared, the shared fraction of clonotypes was around 5% for naive CD4, more than 3% for naive CD8, 2% to 2.5% for memory CD4, and less than 0.5% for memory CD8. Incomplete sequencing was indicated by rarefaction of sorted-subset datasets, despite the large sequencing depth. Because the study included a small number of donors, the genetic and exposure-history diversity represented was limited. Estimated clonotype richness was generally larger for naive than for memory subsets. Pairwise subsampling led to the expectation that sequencing depth would affect the degree of clonotype sharing among donors. Compared with non-shared clonotypes, clonotypes shared by all four sorted-subset donors had higher generation probabilities. Sampling was restricted to blood, and TCR repertoires in tissues likely differ from the TCR repertoires found in blood.

CD8 naive samples were obtained by positive selection for CCR7 among CD45RO-negative cells, yielding a CD45RA+CCR7+ population from which TemRA cells were excluded. Healthy HIV-negative adults with no recently reported acute infections or vaccinations were included as donors. Every donor was a Caucasian adult residing in Nashville, Tennessee, USA. Blood was obtained by leukapheresis, after which PBMCs were separated by Ficoll-Histopaque density gradient centrifugation and cryopreserved in liquid nitrogen vapor phase. Analytical flow cytometry was used to check the purity and quantity of each magnetically sorted T cell population. From each sorted fraction, genomic DNA was isolated and quantified by UV absorbance on a Nanodrop 2000c. Of note for this clone: The antigen this receptor binds is unknown. Base quality data are lacking; no much larger clone is found one base away.

TCR CDR3 regions were amplified from genomic DNA by multiplex PCR using the deep immunoSEQ assay. Genomic DNA extracted from each cell subset was distributed evenly over all wells of several immunoSEQ 96-well plates, and each plate served as one replicate. For sorted subsets, 150 to 250 ng genomic DNA, equal to tens of thousands of T cell genomes, was loaded into each replicate PCR. Purified libraries were quantified with a Qubit 3.0 fluorometer, sized on a Bioanalyzer 2100, and re-quantified with the KAPA Library Quantification kit. A separate single-read 150-cycle Illumina NextSeq 550 flow cell was used to sequence each immunoSEQ 96-well plate. On the authors' methods: Because only junctional sequences without quality scores were contained in the immunoSEQ output, filtering matching that applied to full-length reads could not be performed. To assign V/J genes and CDR3, sequences were annotated using PyIR, a Python wrapper for IgBLAST v1.9, with IMGT germline references. Reads were removed for weak V/J assignments (E-value above 1e-6), missing CDR3, stop codons, out-of-frame junctions, or ambiguous translated residues. A V3J clonotype was defined by an identical inferred V gene, J gene, and CDR3 amino acid sequence. The percentage overlap between two repertoires was calculated by dividing the number of shared unique clonotypes by the size of the smaller repertoire. Richness of each repertoire was evaluated using RTK rarefaction, the Chao1 estimator, and Recon v2.1 estimates of unobserved clonotypes. Generation probabilities for all TCRbeta clonotypes obtained by the gDNA method from a few donors were computed using OLGA. Held by TCRdb, this immuneACCESS table contains in-frame sequences only and omits some clones. Under half of the omission traces to an unresolved V gene where checked; the cause of the rest is unknown. The DNA gave D and trimming, while V, J and clone size come from that table. The sample table contains about 2.1 million clones; only one count was recorded for just over 90% of them. 1.5% to 2% of the sample rests with the top ten.

The rearranged segments are TRBV27 and TRBJ1-1; the D gene identity is not certain. The source material was naive CD8+ T cells from PBMCs. This specimen's cell subset or site label, interpreted: CD45RA+CCR7+. This clonotype originated in a man between 18 and 35 years old in good health. Some clones in this sample may be carry-over from other donors' samples. The CDR3 reads CASSSLDKLEAFF. The DNA reads TGTGCCAGCAGTTCACTCGACAAGCTCGAAGCTTTCTTT.